The present entry profiles one T cell receptor beta chain with its context. Antigen: not known. Both subsets, CD45RA+ naive and CD45RA-negative memory, were split from the CD4+ cells. This entry comes from a study of shared clonotypes between healthy human individuals. Study observations and caveats: Of the naive CD4 clonotypes, roughly 5.5% were shared across a handful of donors. Sequencing depth was predicted to influence how clonotypes are shared among donors.

Germline assignment: CDR1 LGHNA and CDR2 YSLEER. The V end lost 0 bases, the J end lost 13 bases, and 16 bases lay between the germline ends. This CDR3 region has 14 residues. 200 to 250 ng DNA, about 30,000 T cell genomes, went into each sorted-subset replicate PCR. Profiled with immunoSEQ multiplex PCR; TCRdb holds only in-frame clones, not every one. The data show some 2.4 million clones, 90% to 95% seen once. This TCR was recovered from a man between 18 and 29 years old in good health. Some clones in this sample may be carry-over from other donors' samples. The sample consisted of naive CD4+ T cells from PBMCs. Subset here: CD45RA+ positively selected. This sequence joins TRBV4-3 and TRBJ2-1; unclear D gene. CDR3 sequence: CASSQDGVGDFQFF. CDR3 DNA: TGCGCCAGCAGCCAAGATGGGGTTGGTGACTTCCAGTTCTTC.